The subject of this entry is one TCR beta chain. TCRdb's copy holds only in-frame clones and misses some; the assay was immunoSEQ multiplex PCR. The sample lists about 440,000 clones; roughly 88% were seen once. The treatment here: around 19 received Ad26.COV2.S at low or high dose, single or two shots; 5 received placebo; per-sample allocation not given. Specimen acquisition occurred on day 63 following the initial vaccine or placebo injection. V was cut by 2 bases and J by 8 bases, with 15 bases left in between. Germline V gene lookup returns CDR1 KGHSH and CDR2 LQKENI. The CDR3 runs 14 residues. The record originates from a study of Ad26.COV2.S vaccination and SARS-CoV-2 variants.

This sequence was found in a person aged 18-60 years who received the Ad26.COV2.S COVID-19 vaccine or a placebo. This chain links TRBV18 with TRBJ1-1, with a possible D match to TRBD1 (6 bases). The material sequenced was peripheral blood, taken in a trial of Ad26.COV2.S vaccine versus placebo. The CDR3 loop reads CASSPGSAGDEAFF. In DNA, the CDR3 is TGTGCCAGCTCACCAGGGTCGGCAGGGGACGAAGCTTTCTTT.